The text below deals with one T cell receptor beta chain. This CDR3 comprises 13 residues. V lost 4 bases and J lost 8, with 14 bases in between. Germline-derived CDR1 and CDR2 are SNHLY and FYNNEI. The data belong to a study of T cell responses to AZD1222 COVID-19 vaccine. Here immunoSEQ multiplex PCR was the method, and the copy in TCRdb shows in-frame clones only, minus some. The sample includes approximately 76,000 clones, roughly 80% seen only once; the top ten take approximately 2.9%. This receptor was obtained from an adult in good health. The chain combines TRBV2 with TRBJ1-2, with D perhaps matching TRBD1 (6 bases). The sample was peripheral blood, taken on day 0 of AZD1222 vaccination. The CDR3 DNA is TGTGCCAGCAGTGGTAACAGGGATCGGGGCTACACCTTC. Translation: CASSGNRDRGYTF.